The present T cell receptor (beta chain) was sequenced within a study of T cell repertoires in cytomegalovirus infection. TCRdb fed the reads into MiXCR, producing one record per CDR3 protein. There are under 350,000 distinct CDR3 sequences in the sample; about a tenth occur only once, and around 2.5% lies in the top ten. V was clipped by 7 bases and J by 7 bases, with 17 bases between them. The CDR3 has 14 residues. Germline V gives CDR1 LNHDA, CDR2 SQIVND (reference sequence). The receptor was derived from a human donor in good health (CMV status not recorded). Some clones in this sample may be carry-over from other donors' samples. The sample consisted of PBMCs. The V call is TRBV19, the J call TRBJ2-1, with a tentative D call TRBD2 (6 bases). In nucleotides, the CDR3 is TGTGCCAGTACCCCCTGGGGGGAGGCTAATGAGCAGTTCTTC. This encodes CASTPWGEANEQFF.